A single sample is the source of the 32 T cell receptor beta chains below, sequenced in a study of CD8+CD57+ T cells in acquired aplastic anemia. Profiles of TCR beta VDJ and CDR3 were generated from a genomic DNA template. TCRdb reprocessed the reads via MiXCR and lists one record per CDR3 protein. Here the sample spans roughly 420,000 distinct CDR3 sequences, approximately 70% being singletons. Sequences were obtained from sorted CD4+, CD8+, or CD8+CD57+ T cells (not recorded which) from PBMCs. Receptors were obtained from a human donor in good health, serving as a control.

The J gene is TRBJ2-7, the V gene TRBV7-8; 8 bases line up with TRBD1. The germline V gene has CDR1 SGHVS and CDR2 FQNEAQ. The junction had 4 bases not matched to a gene; V was cut back by 1 base and J by 2 bases. This CDR3 comprises 15 residues. The CDR3 bases are TGTGCCAGCAGCTTAGTAAGGGACAGGACCTACGAGCAGTACTTC. Its protein product is CASSLVRDRTYEQYF.

V is TRBV6-2 or TRBV6-3 and J is TRBJ2-7; 10 bases line up with TRBD1. After removal of 5 bases from V and 5 bases from J, the junction contained 9 bases not matched to a gene. The CDR3 is made up of 15 amino acids. The germline gives CDR1 MNHEY, CDR2 SVGEGT. The CDR3 DNA reads TGTGCCAGCAGTAGAGACAGGGGGCTTAGAAACGAGCAGTACTTC. This encodes CASSRDRGLRNEQYF.

The genes are TRBV6-2 or TRBV6-3 and TRBJ1-1; D unresolved. The V gene lost 2 bases and the J gene lost 1 base, with 5 bases spanning the gap. This CDR3 has 13 amino acids. Germline V gene sequence: CDR1 MNHEY, CDR2 SVGEGT. CDR3 protein: CASSYARNTEAFF. The CDR3 bases are TGTGCCAGCAGTTACGCGCGGAACACTGAAGCTTTCTTT.

About this clonotype itself: Since no conserved phenylalanine or tryptophan closes the CDR3, a read error is the likely cause. V usage is TRBV20-1 and J usage is TRBJ1-5; 10 bases map to TRBD1. Looked up from germline, CDR1 is DFQATT and CDR2 is SNEGSKA (reference sequence). The J segment lost 9 bases and the V segment lost 6 bases, leaving 5 bases of the junction unmatched. The CDR3 covers 12 residues. CDR3: CSARGQGTPQHS. Here the CDR3 DNA reads TGCAGTGCGCGGGGACAGGGGACGCCCCAGCATTCT.

The rearrangement uses TRBV9 and TRBJ1-3; D possibly corresponds to TRBD1 (6 bases). Trimming cost V 4 bases and J 10 bases, with 24 bases left between them. CDR1 is SGDLS and CDR2 is YYNGEE in the germline V gene. The CDR3 has 16 amino acids. This chain's CDR3 is CASSLRDTWNEKTIYF. The CDR3 nucleotides read TGTGCCAGCAGCCTAAGGGACACCTGGAATGAAAAAACCATATATTTT.

Many counts were recorded for this clonotype. The V gene is TRBV7-2, the J gene TRBJ1-2, with D tentatively TRBD1 (5 bases). Germline V lookup: CDR1 SGHTA, CDR2 FQGNSA. Trimming took off 2 bases at V and 0 bases at J, with 16 bases between the two ends. The CDR3 sequence is 17 residues long. The CDR3 coding sequence is TGTGCCAGCAGCTTACCCGCCTTTCAGGGAGCTAACTATGGCTACACCTTC. The encoded protein is CASSLPAFQGANYGYTF.

V is TRBV2 and J is TRBJ2-2; 7 bases line up with TRBD1. The J call may be faulty, since TRBJ1-6 better matches the DNA end. Germline CDR1 and CDR2: SNHLY and FYNNEI. The CDR3 extends over 13 amino acids. The CDR3 loop is CASRTGNHAPLHF. In DNA, the CDR3 is TGTGCCAGCAGGACAGGGAACCACGCACCCCTCCACTTT.

The chain couples TRBV29-1 to TRBJ1-2; D possibly corresponds to TRBD1 (6 bases). Trimming removed 5 bases from V and 6 bases from J, with 13 bases in between. The CDR3 consists of 12 residues. Germline V CDR1 and CDR2: SQVTM, ANQGSEA. The CDR3 nucleotides read TGCAGCGTTCGCGAGGGGGGGAATGGCTACACCTTC. Its translation is CSVREGGNGYTF.

In DNA form, the CDR3 reads TGTGCCAGCAGCCCAGGGTCGGGCGGCGAGACTTCACCCCTCCACTTT. It is translated as CASSPGSGGETSPLHF. The rearrangement links TRBV7-2 to TRBJ1-6; tentatively, D is TRBD1 (5 bases). The CDR3 spans 16 residues. Germline lookup yields CDR1 SGHTA and CDR2 FQGNSA. Trimming shortened V by 5 bases and J by 9 bases, and 20 bases separated the two germline ends. Full variable domain (outside the CDR3, taken from reference TRBV7-2 and TRBJ1-6): GAGVSQSPSNKVTEKGKDVELRCDPISGHTALYWYRQSLGQGLEFLIYFQGNSAPDKSGLPSDRFSAERTGGSVSTLTIQRTQQEDSAVYLCASSPGSGGETSPLHFGNGTRLTVT.

The chain combines TRBV7-9 with TRBJ2-6, with TRBD1 matching over 10 bases. Germline CDR1 SEHNR, CDR2 FQNEAQ (reference sequence). Trimming cost V 7 bases and J 2 bases; bases outside gene matches: 8. The CDR3 extends over 17 amino acids. CDR3 region: CASIFGTGVPGANVLTF. In DNA, the CDR3 is TGTGCCAGCATCTTCGGGACAGGGGTGCCTGGGGCCAACGTCCTGACTTTC.

DNA for the CDR3: TGTGCCAGCAGCCCTGGGACGGAGAACGGCTACACCTTCTTTTTT. Amino acid sequence: CASSPGTENGYTFFF. The V and J genes are TRBV7-9 and TRBJ2-2, with D tentatively TRBD1 or TRBD2 (5 bases each). Germline V gene data show CDR1 as SEHNR and CDR2 as FQNEAQ (reference sequence). Trimming removed 5 bases from V and 17 bases from J, with 27 bases in between. The CDR3 sequence is 15 residues long.

For this clonotype: The CDR3 does not close with the conserved phenylalanine or tryptophan, likely indicating a read error. The CDR3 sequence: CSARDDRGLGNTEAFS. In DNA form, the CDR3 reads TGCAGTGCTAGAGATGACAGGGGGCTGGGTAACACTGAAGCTTTCTCT. The chain employs TRBV20-1 and TRBJ1-1; 10 bases fit TRBD1. The CDR3 runs 16 residues. Germline V gene sequence: CDR1 DFQATT, CDR2 SNEGSKA (reference sequence). The junction had 6 bases not matched to a gene; V was cut back by 0 bases and J by 2 bases.

This clonotype appeared many times. This sequence joins TRBV29-1 and TRBJ1-1; TRBD1 is a possible D gene (5 bases). Trimming removed 4 bases at V and 4 bases at J, with 13 bases between. Germline CDR1 SQVTM, CDR2 ANQGSEA. The CDR3 contains 13 residues. The CDR3 DNA reads TGCAGCGTTGTCGGGGGAGTCGTCACTGAAGCTTTCTTT. Its translation is CSVVGGVVTEAFF.

This clonotype has only a few counts. The chain couples TRBV19 to TRBJ1-1, with D hard to call. CDR1 and CDR2 (germline): LNHDA, SQIVND (reference sequence). The CDR3 extends over 13 amino acids. The V end was cut by 1 base, the J end by 8 bases, with 11 bases between. The CDR3 protein is CASSIGRRREAFF. The CDR3 DNA follows: TGTGCCAGTAGTATAGGACGGAGGAGAGAAGCTTTCTTT. The variable domain in full, completed from reference TRBV19 and TRBJ1-1, reads DGGITQSPKYLFRKEGQNVTLSCEQNLNHDAMYWYRQDPGQGLRLIYYSQIVNDFQKGDIAEGYSVSREKKESFPLTVTSAQKNPTAFYLCASSIGRRREAFFGQGTRLTVV.

V usage is TRBV5-6 and J usage is TRBJ1-4; 8 bases match TRBD1. Germline values: CDR1 SGHDT, CDR2 YYEEEE. J gave up 5 bases and V 0 bases, and 6 bases lay outside the gene matches. CDR3 length: 16 amino acids. The CDR3 region is CASSLVWGQANEKLFF. CDR3 coding DNA: TGTGCCAGCAGCTTGGTTTGGGGACAGGCAAATGAAAAACTGTTTTTT.

V usage is TRBV19 and J usage is TRBJ1-1; 7 positions agree with TRBD1. The V segment lost 5 bases and the J segment 13 bases; nucleotides outside the gene matches: 13. The V gene's germline CDR1 is LNHDA and CDR2 SQIVND (reference sequence). The CDR3 contains 13 residues. In nucleotides, the CDR3 is TGTGCCAGTAGTCCCCAGGGGGGCACTGTTGGTTTCTTT. This gives the protein CASSPQGGTVGFF. Complete variable domain (other parts from reference TRBV19 and TRBJ1-1): DGGITQSPKYLFRKEGQNVTLSCEQNLNHDAMYWYRQDPGQGLRLIYYSQIVNDFQKGDIAEGYSVSREKKESFPLTVTSAQKNPTAFYLCASSPQGGTVGFFGQGTRLTVV.

The V call is TRBV9, the J call TRBJ2-7; a possible D gene is TRBD2 (5 bases). With 2 bases removed from V and 8 bases from J, the gap between germline ends came to 23 bases. The CDR3 extends over 16 amino acids. Germline values: CDR1 SGDLS, CDR2 YYNGEE. The DNA of the CDR3 is TGTGCCAGCAGCGTTTGTCCGGGGTGGCTACACCTTCAGCAGTACTTC. It is translated as CASSVCPGWLHLQQYF.

The chain uses TRBV20-1 and TRBJ1-2, with D possibly matching TRBD1 (5 bases). CDR3 size: 11 residues. Germline CDR1 and CDR2: DFQATT and SNEGSKA (reference sequence). V was cut by 7 bases and J by 14 bases, with 20 bases left in between. The CDR3 bases are TGCAGTGTTAGCGGGACTAGCGGGGGAACCTTC. Encoded protein: CSVSGTSGGTF.

This clonotype was picked up many times. Relative to the germline gene, one junction end is altered; a read error may explain this. The chain joins TRBV7-7 to TRBJ2-1; D tentatively reads TRBD1 or TRBD2 (6 bases each). The CDR3 totals 14 residues. The V gene's germline CDR1 is SSHAT and CDR2 FNYEAQ (reference sequence). DNA for the CDR3: TGTGCTAGCAGCTTATCGAGTAGGGGGGATGAGCAGTTCTTC. It specifies CASSLSSRGDEQFF.

Comment on this clonotype: As the CDR3 is not closed by the conserved phenylalanine or tryptophan, this likely results from a read error. It is unclear where the CDR3 begins or ends on the DNA, so no DNA is shown, and the CDR3 is as TCRdb lists it. This sequence joins TRBV7-9 and TRBJ1-1; TRBD1 was called by the table and not checked on the DNA. Germline V CDR1 and CDR2: SEHNR, FQNEAQ (reference sequence). The CDR3 totals 13 residues, both ends included. CDR3 loop: CASSLPDRARIHP.

The CDR3 nucleotides read TGTGCCAGCAGCTACACGGGGATCAAGCAGCCCCAGCATTTT. Its translation is CASSYTGIKQPQHF. The rearrangement links TRBV7-2 to TRBJ1-5; D is unresolved. The ends were cut back, 4 bases at V and 7 bases at J, with 14 bases in the middle. Germline V lookup: CDR1 SGHTA, CDR2 FQGNSA. The CDR3 sequence is 14 residues long. The full variable domain, with the rest looked up from reference TRBV7-2 and TRBJ1-5, is GAGVSQSPSNKVTEKGKDVELRCDPISGHTALYWYRQSLGQGLEFLIYFQGNSAPDKSGLPSDRFSAERTGGSVSTLTIQRTQQEDSAVYLCASSYTGIKQPQHFGDGTRLSIL.

As concerns this clonotype: Mismatch with germline at one junction end may stem from a read error. The genes are TRBV7-7 and TRBJ2-7; weak D call: TRBD2 (7 bases). The CDR3 has 14 residues. Germline loops: CDR1 SSHAT, CDR2 FNYEAQ (reference sequence). The CDR3 region has the DNA TGTGCTAGCAGTCTAAGACTAGGGGGGGGGCAGCAGTGGTTC. It specifies CASSLRLGGGQQWF.

Remarks on this clonotype: A junction end diverges from the germline sequence, so it may reflect a read error. The V and J genes are TRBV5-1 and TRBJ1-6, with 7 bases that match TRBD1. The CDR3 is 15 residues long. Germline V CDR1 and CDR2: SGHRS, YFSETQ. The DNA for the CDR3 is TGTGCCAGCAGCCGGGAGGGACAGTCCTATTCACCCCTCCACTTT. It yields the protein CASSREGQSYSPLHF.

Remarks on this clonotype: At one end the junction does not follow the germline gene, possibly because of a read error. The rearrangement links TRBV7-3 to TRBJ2-7; 9 nucleotides match TRBD1. CDR1 is SGHTA and CDR2 is FQGTGA in the germline V gene. CDR3 length: 13 amino acids. The CDR3 reads CASSKQGAYAEYF. The CDR3 DNA reads as TGTGCCAGCAGTAAACAGGGGGCCTACGCGGAGTATTTC.

This clonotype was counted at least ten times. The chain combines TRBV12-3 or TRBV12-4 with TRBJ2-7, with D perhaps matching TRBD2 (7 bases). V shed 5 bases and J shed 2 bases, with 13 bases lying between them. This CDR3 contains 14 residues. The CDR3 protein is CASSPRGGTYEQYF. CDR3 in DNA: TGTGCCAGCAGTCCGAGGGGGGGAACCTACGAGCAGTACTTC.

Points on this clonotype: One junction end disagrees with the germline gene, perhaps due to a read error. The rearrangement uses TRBV20-1 and TRBJ1-1; D is possibly TRBD1 (6 bases). The CDR3 contains 14 residues. CDR1 DFQATT and CDR2 SNEGSKA come from the germline V gene (reference sequence). The CDR3 nucleotides read TGCGGTGCTTCCCGGGGCAGGGGTCCCGCGGAAGCTTTCTTT. As protein: CGASRGRGPAEAFF.

This clonotype showed up just a few times. The rearrangement uses TRBV7-9 and TRBJ1-3, with no clear D. This CDR3 has 14 amino acids. Germline V CDR1 and CDR2: SEHNR, FQNEAQ (reference sequence). The CDR3 protein is CASSLGGAGNTIYF. Written as DNA, the CDR3 is TGTGCTAGTAGCTTGGGAGGAGCTGGAAACACCATATATTTT.

As for this clonotype: At one end, the junction sequence differs from germline, possibly due to a read error. The CDR3 sequence: CASSLSFDQPFF. The CDR3 DNA sequence: TGTGCCAGCAGCTTGTCGTTTGATCAGCCGTTTTTT. This chain joins TRBV5-1 and TRBJ2-2; D is unclear. The germline CDR1 and CDR2 sequences are SGHRS and YFSETQ. The CDR3 is 12 amino acids.

V usage is TRBV7-2 and J usage is TRBJ1-2; a possible D gene is TRBD1 (6 bases). The CDR3 has 16 residues. CDR1 and CDR2 (germline): SGHTA, FQGNSA. The germline V and J ends were trimmed by 1 base and 11 bases, with 23 bases remaining between them. The CDR3 DNA sequence: TGTGCCAGCAGCTTAGTTGGTCAGGGGTCGAGGAATTCATACACCTTC. As protein: CASSLVGQGSRNSYTF. The whole variable domain, remainder taken from reference TRBV7-2 and TRBJ1-2, is GAGVSQSPSNKVTEKGKDVELRCDPISGHTALYWYRQSLGQGLEFLIYFQGNSAPDKSGLPSDRFSAERTGGSVSTLTIQRTQQEDSAVYLCASSLVGQGSRNSYTFGSGTRLTVV.

This rearrangement joins TRBV11-3 to TRBJ1-3; D not resolved. The V end lost 8 bases, the J end lost 9 bases, and 23 bases lay between the germline ends. Germline lookup yields CDR1 SGHNT and CDR2 YENEEA. This CDR3 is built from 15 residues. CDR3 nucleotides: TGTGCCAGCGGCGCTTGGCTCGCAGGAGAAGGCACCATATATTTT. Translated: CASGAWLAGEGTIYF.

V is TRBV15 and J is TRBJ1-2, with TRBD1 as a possible D gene (5 bases). CDR3 size: 13 residues. The V end lost 5 bases, the J end lost 3 bases, and 10 bases lay between the germline ends. Germline V gene data show CDR1 as LNHNV and CDR2 as YYDKDF (reference sequence). Written as DNA, the CDR3 is TGTGCCACCAGCGACGCCAGGGACTATGGCTACACCTTC. Translating gives CATSDARDYGYTF.

On this clonotype: The germline gene is not matched at one end of the junction; a read error may be the cause. The chain is built from TRBV2 and TRBJ2-7; D unclear. The germline V gene has CDR1 SNHLY and CDR2 FYNNEI. This CDR3 contains 13 residues. The CDR3, as DNA: TGTGCCAGCGGCGTGGTTGCCACAGATACGCAGTACTTT. Protein sequence: CASGVVATDTQYF.